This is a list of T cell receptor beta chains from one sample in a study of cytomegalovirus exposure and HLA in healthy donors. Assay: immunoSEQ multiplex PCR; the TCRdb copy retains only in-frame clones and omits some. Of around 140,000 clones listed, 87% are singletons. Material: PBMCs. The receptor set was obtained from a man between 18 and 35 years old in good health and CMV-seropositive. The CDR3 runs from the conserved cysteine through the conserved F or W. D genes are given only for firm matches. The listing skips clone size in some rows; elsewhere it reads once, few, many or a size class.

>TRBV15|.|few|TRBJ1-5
CATSRAVRGDQPQHF
TGTGCCACCAGCAGAGCGGTAAGGGGCGATCAGCCCCAGCATTTT
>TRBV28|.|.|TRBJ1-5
CASSFRGRPQHF
TGTGCCAGCAGTTTTCGGGGTCGTCCCCAGCATTTT
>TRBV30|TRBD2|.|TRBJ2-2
CAKTSGGSGELFF
TGTGCCAAGACTAGCGGGGGGTCCGGGGAGCTGTTTTTT
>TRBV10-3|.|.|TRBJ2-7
CAISESDSGVAYEQYF
TGTGCCATCAGTGAGTCGGACAGCGGGGTTGCCTACGAGCAGTACTTC
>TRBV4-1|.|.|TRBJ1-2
CASSQGTGGRDGYTF
TGCGCCAGCAGCCAAGGGACCGGGGGGCGCGATGGCTACACCTTC
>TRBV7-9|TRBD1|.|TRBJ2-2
CASSLRTGDTGELFF
TGTGCCAGCAGCTTGAGGACAGGGGACACCGGGGAGCTGTTTTTT
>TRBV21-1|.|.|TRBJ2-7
CASSKEGRGAPYYEQYF
TGTGCCAGCAGCAAAGAGGGCAGGGGGGCCCCCTACTACGAGCAGTACTTC
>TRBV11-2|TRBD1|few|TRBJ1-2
CASSPDRGHGYTF
TGTGCCAGCAGCCCCGACAGGGGACATGGCTACACCTTC
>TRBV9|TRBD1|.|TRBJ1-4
CASSGPSGTESEKLFF
TGTGCCAGCAGCGGGCCTTCGGGGACAGAGAGTGAAAAACTGTTTTTT
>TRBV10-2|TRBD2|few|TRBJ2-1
CASRLGTSGDYNEQFF
TGCGCCAGCAGGCTTGGGACTAGCGGTGACTACAATGAGCAGTTCTTC
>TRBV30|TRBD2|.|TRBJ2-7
CAWGDPRGDRYEQYF
TGTGCCTGGGGAGACCCCCGGGGGGATCGTTACGAGCAGTACTTC
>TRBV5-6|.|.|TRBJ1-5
CASSFKRTGLYSNQPQHF
TGTGCCAGCAGCTTCAAAAGGACGGGACTCTATAGCAATCAGCCCCAGCATTTT
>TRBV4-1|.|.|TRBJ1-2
CASSPWTGTGDGYTF
TGCGCCAGCAGCCCCTGGACCGGCACGGGAGATGGCTACACCTTC
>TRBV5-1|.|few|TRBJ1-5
CASSLGLIGDQPQHF
TGCGCCAGCAGCTTGGGGCTAATAGGGGATCAGCCCCAGCATTTT
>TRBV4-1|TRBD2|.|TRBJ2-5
CASRRSGGVAGEETQYF
TGCGCCAGCAGGCGTAGCGGGGGGGTGGCGGGAGAGGAGACCCAGTACTTC
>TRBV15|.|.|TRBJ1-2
CATSRGGRRGYTF
TGTGCCACCAGCAGAGGGGGGCGCCGGGGCTACACCTTC
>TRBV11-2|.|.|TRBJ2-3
CASSLVTSVNTQYF
TGTGCCAGCAGCTTAGTGACTAGTGTAAATACGCAGTATTTT
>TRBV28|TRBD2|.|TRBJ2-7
CASRSTGGSYEQYF
TGTGCCAGCAGGTCCACGGGAGGCTCCTACGAGCAGTACTTC
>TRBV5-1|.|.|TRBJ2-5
CASSVGGLQETQYF
TGCGCCAGCAGCGTTGGCGGGCTGCAAGAGACCCAGTACTTC
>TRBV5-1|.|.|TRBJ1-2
CASGLRALTNYGYTF
TGCGCCAGCGGACTCCGGGCTCTGACTAACTATGGCTACACCTTC
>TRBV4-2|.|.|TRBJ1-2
CASNHGTNYGYTF
TGTGCCAGCAATCACGGGACTAACTATGGCTACACCTTC
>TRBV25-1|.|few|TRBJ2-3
CASSGPRTEERDTQYF
TGTGCCAGCAGTGGCCCCCGGACAGAGGAGCGAGATACGCAGTATTTT
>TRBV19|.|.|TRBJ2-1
CASSIGIEGVEQFF
TGTGCCAGTAGTATAGGTATAGAGGGGGTTGAGCAGTTCTTC
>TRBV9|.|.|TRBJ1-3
CASREQVGNTIYF
TGTGCCAGCAGGGAACAGGTTGGAAACACCATATATTTT
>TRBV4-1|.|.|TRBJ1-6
CASSQGPQESAPLHF
TGCGCCAGCAGCCAAGGTCCACAGGAATCGGCGCCCCTCCACTTT
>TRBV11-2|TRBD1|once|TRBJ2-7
CASSPGTGLNLGEQYF
TGTGCCAGCAGCCCTGGGACAGGCCTCAACTTGGGGGAGCAGTACTTC
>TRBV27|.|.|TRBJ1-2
CASSPVMGTSYGYTF
TGTGCCAGCAGTCCCGTTATGGGGACATCCTATGGCTACACCTTC
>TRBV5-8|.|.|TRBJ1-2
CASSLRGASWGYTF
TGTGCCAGCAGCTTGCGGGGGGCGTCCTGGGGCTACACCTTC
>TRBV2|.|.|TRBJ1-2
CASSPTVLGYTF
TGTGCCAGCAGTCCGACAGTGCTTGGCTACACCTTC
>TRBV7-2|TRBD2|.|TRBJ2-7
CASTTTSGAYEQYF
TGTGCCAGCACCACGACTAGCGGGGCCTACGAGCAGTACTTC
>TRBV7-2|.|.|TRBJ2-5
CASSPGWGPETQYF
TGTGCCAGCAGCCCCGGGTGGGGCCCCGAGACCCAGTACTTC
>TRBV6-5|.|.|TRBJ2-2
CASRIGDRDTGELFF
TGTGCCAGCCGGATCGGAGACAGAGACACCGGGGAGCTGTTTTTT
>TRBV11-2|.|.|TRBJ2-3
CASSGGGQDTQYF
TGTGCCAGCAGCGGGGGCGGCCAAGATACGCAGTATTTT
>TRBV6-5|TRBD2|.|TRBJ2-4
CASSYTTGLENIQYF
TGTGCCAGCAGTTACACTACGGGACTAGAAAACATTCAGTACTTC
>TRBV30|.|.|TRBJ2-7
CAWSPRGAGEQYF
TGTGCCTGGAGTCCTCGCGGGGCGGGCGAGCAGTACTTC
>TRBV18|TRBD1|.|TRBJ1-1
CASSHDRVNTEAFF
TGTGCCAGCTCCCACGACAGGGTGAACACTGAAGCTTTCTTT
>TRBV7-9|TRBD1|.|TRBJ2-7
CASSFTTGVSYEQYF
TGTGCCAGCAGCTTTACGACAGGGGTATCCTACGAGCAGTACTTC
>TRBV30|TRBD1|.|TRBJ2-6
CAWSHRGLSGANVLTF
TGTGCCTGGAGTCACAGGGGTTTAAGCGGGGCCAACGTCCTGACTTTC
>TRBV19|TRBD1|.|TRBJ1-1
CASSIDIQAGGNTEAFF
TGTGCCAGTAGTATAGATATCCAGGCAGGGGGAAACACTGAAGCTTTCTTT
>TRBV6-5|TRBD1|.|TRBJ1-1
CASSSSGQLLNTEAFF
TGTGCCAGCAGTTCCTCGGGACAGCTGTTAAACACTGAAGCTTTCTTT
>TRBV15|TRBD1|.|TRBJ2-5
CATSRGTGVETQYF
TGTGCCACCAGCAGAGGGACAGGGGTCGAGACCCAGTACTTC
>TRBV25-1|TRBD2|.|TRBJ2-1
CASSELRLAGVENEQFF
TGTGCCAGCAGTGAATTGCGACTAGCGGGAGTGGAGAATGAGCAGTTCTTC
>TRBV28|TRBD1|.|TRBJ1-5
CASSSRTGAGQPQHF
TGTGCCAGCAGTTCCAGAACAGGGGCGGGTCAGCCCCAGCATTTT
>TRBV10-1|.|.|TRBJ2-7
CASSNRGSYEQYF
TGCGCCAGCAGTAATAGGGGGTCCTACGAGCAGTACTTC
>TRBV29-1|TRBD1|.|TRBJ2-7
CSVTGGTFYEQYF
TGCAGCGTCACAGGGGGAACCTTCTACGAGCAGTACTTC
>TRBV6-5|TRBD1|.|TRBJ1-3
CASIDRGLSGNTIYF
TGTGCCAGCATCGACAGGGGGCTTTCTGGAAACACCATATATTTT
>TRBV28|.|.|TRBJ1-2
CASSLGGANYGYTF
TGTGCCAGCAGTTTGGGGGGTGCTAACTATGGCTACACCTTC
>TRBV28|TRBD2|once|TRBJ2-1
CASSYPSGGLFYNEQFF
TGTGCCAGCAGTTACCCGAGCGGGGGGCTTTTCTACAATGAGCAGTTCTTC
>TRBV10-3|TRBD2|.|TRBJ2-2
CAISNQLAGDHGELFF
TGTGCCATCAGTAATCAACTAGCGGGAGATCACGGGGAGCTGTTTTTT
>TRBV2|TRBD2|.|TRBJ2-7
CASSEASRWRERYEQYF
TGTGCCAGCAGTGAAGCGTCCCGATGGCGGGAGAGATACGAGCAGTACTTC
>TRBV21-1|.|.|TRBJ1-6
CASSRTGPAPLHF
TGTGCCAGCAGCAGGACAGGGCCGGCACCCCTCCACTTT
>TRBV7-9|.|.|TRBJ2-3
CASSDSGQGTDTQYF
TGTGCCAGCAGCGATTCGGGACAAGGCACAGATACGCAGTATTTT
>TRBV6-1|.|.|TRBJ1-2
CANYQGNGYTF
TGTGCCAACTATCAGGGGAATGGCTACACCTTC
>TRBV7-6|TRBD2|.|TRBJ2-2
CASSTTSGVRTGELFF
TGTGCCAGCAGCACAACTAGCGGGGTTCGCACCGGGGAGCTGTTTTTT